This T cell receptor beta chain was identified during a study of T-cell reconstitution after alpha-beta-depleted transplantation in children. Findings and limits, study-wide: The main origin of T-cell counts and diversity one year after transplant was newly produced T cells. Reportedly, only several hundred clones from non-depleted graft cells drove alpha-beta T-cell counts at about two months. Surviving recipient T cells and thymic progenitors accounted for the high day-60 TCRbeta diversity observed in some patients.

Researchers prepared the TCRbeta library using unique molecular identifiers, the study reports. A single record per CDR3 protein comes from TCRdb applying MiXCR to the PCR reads. The table has about 16,000 distinct CDR3 sequences, about 8% seen once; the top ten hold 36%. Remarks on this clonotype: Its matching antigen is unknown.

J gave up 3 bases and V 3 bases, and 15 bases lay outside the gene matches. The CDR3 has 18 residues. The germline V gene has CDR1 KGHSH and CDR2 LQKENI. This chain connects TRBV18 to TRBJ2-3; 7 nucleotides agree with TRBD1. The clonotype comes from a boy less than two years old who had a stem cell transplant for Wiskott-Aldrich syndrome, so the T cells may come from the graft donor. The sequenced sample was PBMCs, mostly from graft donor cells, obtained 60 days after TCRalphabeta/CD19-depleted stem cell transplant. CDR3 sequence (DNA): TGTGCCAGCTCACCGGACAGGACCCGGGCAGGACGTACAGATACGCAGTATTTT. Protein: CASSPDRTRAGRTDTQYF.